These T cell receptor beta chains were read from a single sample in a study of T cell responses to AZD1222 COVID-19 vaccine. The method was immunoSEQ multiplex PCR; TCRdb's version includes in-frame clones alone and lacks a portion of them. In the table there are 120,000 to 150,000 clones, about 93% of which are singletons. This sample comprised peripheral blood, obtained on day 0 of MenACWY control vaccination. The receptor source for this set is an adult in good health. Both conserved end residues are part of each CDR3. Fields, in order: D gene, J gene, clone size, V gene, CDR3 DNA, CDR3 protein. A D gene is named only where the DNA matches it firmly. Clone size is shown for a subset of rows, as once, few, many or a class of expanded clone.

- | TRBJ1-3 | once | TRBV10-3 | TGTGCCATCAGTGAGCAGGCAGGGTCCGGAAACACCATATATTTT | CAISEQAGSGNTIYF
TRBD2 | TRBJ2-7 | - | TRBV9 | TGTGCCAGCAGCCCAGGACTAGCGAGGACCTACGAGCAGTACTTC | CASSPGLARTYEQYF
- | TRBJ2-2 | - | TRBV18 | TGTGCCAGCTCACCACTCGGGACCGGGTTTCTCGGGGAGCTGTTTTTT | CASSPLGTGFLGELFF
- | TRBJ1-1 | - | TRBV6-5 | TGTGCCAGCAGTTACACGAGAAACACTGAAGCTTTCTTT | CASSYTRNTEAFF
- | TRBJ1-2 | - | TRBV11-2 | TGTGCCAGCAACCAATTCGGATATGGCTACACCTTC | CASNQFGYGYTF
- | TRBJ2-1 | - | TRBV7-7 | TGTGCCAGCAGCTTAGACCCCGAGAATGAGCAGTTCTTC | CASSLDPENEQFF
- | TRBJ2-1 | few | TRBV4-1 | TGCGCCAGCAGCCAAGATAGGGGAGCGAACAATGAGCAGTTCTTC | CASSQDRGANNEQFF
- | TRBJ2-6 | - | TRBV5-6 | TGTGCCAGCAGCTTATGGGACTCTGGGGCCAACGTCCTGACTTTC | CASSLWDSGANVLTF
TRBD1 | TRBJ2-7 | - | TRBV27 | TGTGCCAGCAGTTTTGGACAGGCCTACGAGCAGTACTTC | CASSFGQAYEQYF
- | TRBJ1-2 | - | TRBV6-1 | TGTGCCAGCAGTGAGCGAGGGCAGCAGATTTATGGCTACACCTTC | CASSERGQQIYGYTF
- | TRBJ2-2 | - | TRBV30 | TGTGCCTGGAGTCCCTCCCAAGCCGGGGAGCTGTTTTTT | CAWSPSQAGELFF
- | TRBJ1-1 | - | TRBV3-1/TRBV3-2 | TGTGCCAGCAGCCAAGATATTGTGTCTAGTACTGAAGCTTTCTTT | CASSQDIVSSTEAFF
- | TRBJ1-6 | - | TRBV7-6 | TGTGCCAGCAGCTTAGTGGGGACCGCTAGTTCACCCCTCCACTTT | CASSLVGTASSPLHF
- | TRBJ1-2 | - | TRBV30 | TGTGCCTCCCTTGGTTCTCGGCTAGGTATGGGGTATGGCTACACCTTC | CASLGSRLGMGYGYTF
TRBD2 | TRBJ2-1 | - | TRBV27 | TGTGCCAGCAGTCACCGAAGGACTAGCGGGACGTTAAATGAGCAGTTCTTC | CASSHRRTSGTLNEQFF
- | TRBJ2-5 | - | TRBV15 | TGTGCCACCAGCAGAGATGCGATGTCGGAGACCCAGTACTTC | CATSRDAMSETQYF
TRBD1 | TRBJ1-4 | - | TRBV5-8 | TGTGCCAGCAGCTTTGGACAGGGTCGGAGTAATGAAAAACTGTTTTTT | CASSFGQGRSNEKLFF
- | TRBJ1-5 | once | TRBV15 | TGTGCCACCAGCAGAGGACGGAGCAATCAGCCCCAGCATTTT | CATSRGRSNQPQHF
TRBD2 | TRBJ2-5 | - | TRBV19 | TGTGCCAGTAGTATAGTCGGACTAGAAGAGACCCAGTACTTC | CASSIVGLEETQYF
TRBD1 | TRBJ1-5 | - | TRBV7-2 | TGTGCCAGCAGCCCCTGGACAGGTCAGCCCCAGCATTTT | CASSPWTGQPQHF
- | TRBJ2-3 | - | TRBV10-3 | TGTGCCATCAGTGAGTCGGACAGTTTTAGACCTAGCACAGATACGCAGTATTTT | CAISESDSFRPSTDTQYF
TRBD1 | TRBJ1-2 | - | TRBV19 | TGTGCCAGTAGGGCAGGGGGCGCGAGATATGGCTACACCTTC | CASRAGGARYGYTF
- | TRBJ1-3 | - | TRBV28 | TGTGCCAGCACCCGGGAGCTGAAAAGGGGAAACACCATATATTTT | CASTRELKRGNTIYF
- | TRBJ2-7 | - | TRBV7-9 | TGTGCCAGCAGCTTGTCTACAGGGCCCGCCTACGAGCAGTACTTC | CASSLSTGPAYEQYF
- | TRBJ2-5 | - | TRBV2 | TGTGCCAGCAGTGGGGAACAGCAAGAGACCCAGTACTTC | CASSGEQQETQYF
- | TRBJ2-7 | - | TRBV28 | TGTGCCAGCAGTGGGGGCGCGCTTGGGTCCTACGAGCAGTACTTC | CASSGGALGSYEQYF